This is a list of T cell receptor beta chains from one sample in a study of response to subunit inactivated influenza vaccine. Each CDR3 protein gets one entry after TCRdb re-called the RT-PCR reads with MiXCR. This sample carries around 200,000 distinct CDR3 sequences, about 10% of them seen once, and the ten largest clones take approximately 10%. The material sequenced was non-naive T cells sorted from PBMCs, taken on the day of vaccination. These receptors were obtained from a man aged 45-60 years who received an inactivated influenza vaccine. Each CDR3 is given with its conserved first and last residue. The D gene is left open where the match is weak. A row's size may be missing; if present it is once, few, many or a size class.

d_gene	abundance	v_gene	j_gene	CDR3aa	CDR3nt
-	few	TRBV5-1	TRBJ2-7	CASSFSPGHGIYEQYF	TGCGCCAGCAGCTTTAGCCCGGGACATGGAATATACGAGCAGTACTTC
TRBD1	many	TRBV10-3	TRBJ2-5	CAIRKTGEAAQYF	TGTGCCATCAGGAAAACAGGGGAAGCAGCCCAGTACTTC
TRBD2	few	TRBV6-6	TRBJ2-7	CASTPSSGYEQYF	TGTGCCAGCACCCCTTCTAGCGGCTACGAGCAGTACTTC
-	many	TRBV6-1	TRBJ1-1	CASSGQLRTEAFF	TGTGCCAGCAGTGGACAGCTGCGCACTGAAGCTTTCTTT
TRBD2	-	TRBV20-1	TRBJ2-5	CSASSGTTETQYF	TGCAGTGCTAGTAGTGGGACTACCGAGACCCAGTACTTC
-	few	TRBV12-3/TRBV12-4	TRBJ1-2	CASSFMSNYGYTF	TGTGCCAGCAGTTTCATGTCTAACTATGGCTACACCTTC
-	many	TRBV5-1	TRBJ2-1	CASSLASHKEQFF	TGCGCCAGCAGCTTGGCCTCGCACAAGGAGCAGTTCTTC
-	many	TRBV10-3	TRBJ1-2	CAISDPGKGNYGYTF	TGTGCCATCAGTGACCCGGGGAAAGGTAACTATGGCTACACCTTC
TRBD2	many	TRBV10-2	TRBJ2-1	CASSGLAGVDEQFF	TGCGCCAGCAGTGGGCTAGCGGGGGTGGATGAGCAGTTCTTC
TRBD2	many	TRBV12-3/TRBV12-4	TRBJ2-5	CASSPPEASGGRETQYF	TGTGCCAGCAGTCCACCCGAGGCTAGCGGGGGTCGGGAGACCCAGTACTTC
-	-	TRBV10-3	TRBJ2-2	CAIRTSRDLDTGELFF	TGTGCCATCAGAACAAGCCGGGACCTTGACACCGGGGAGCTGTTTTTT
TRBD2	few	TRBV7-2	TRBJ2-3	CASSYQAGGRDTQYF	TGTGCCAGCAGCTACCAAGCGGGAGGGCGCGATACGCAGTATTTT
TRBD2	-	TRBV5-6	TRBJ2-1	CASSLLLERGGYNEQFF	TGTGCCAGCAGCTTGTTACTTGAGCGGGGGGGCTACAATGAGCAGTTCTTC
-	many	TRBV28	TRBJ2-7	CASSLEKLQYF	TGTGCCAGCAGCCTCGAGAAGTTGCAGTACTTC
TRBD1	few	TRBV20-1	TRBJ2-3	CSAVLRRTGVADTQYF	TGCAGTGCCGTCCTCCGGAGGACAGGGGTCGCAGATACGCAGTATTTT
-	-	TRBV9	TRBJ2-7	CPQDKGGHYEQYF	TGCCCCCAGGACAAGGGGGGCCACTACGAGCAGTACTTC
TRBD2	-	TRBV20-1	TRBJ2-3	CSAKRETDTQYF	TGCAGTGCAAAGCGGGAAACAGATACGCAGTATTTT
TRBD1	-	TRBV7-8	TRBJ1-1	CASSSRRTGRTEAFF	TGTGCCAGCAGCTCGAGACGGACAGGGAGGACTGAAGCTTTCTTT
-	-	TRBV6-1	TRBJ2-7	CASSGGFSPSYEQYF	TGTGCCAGCAGTGGTGGTTTTAGTCCCTCCTACGAGCAGTACTTC